This is a list of T cell receptor beta chains from one sample in a study of blood T cell repertoires in COVID-19. Produced via immunoSEQ multiplex PCR; TCRdb's table is partial and in-frame only. Found here are under 95,000 clones, roughly 88% of them singletons; the top ten hold roughly 4.6%. Material: peripheral blood. The receptors stem from a human donor in a cohort sampled during active COVID-19. Both conserved end residues are part of each CDR3. The D gene is left open where the match is weak. Only some rows state a clone size, as once, few, many or a class for expanded clones.

TRBD1,TRBV5-1,NA,TRBJ1-6,TGCGCCAGCAGCCTGACCGGGACAGAGGTATCACCCCTCCACTTT,CASSLTGTEVSPLHF
TRBD1,TRBV5-4,NA,TRBJ2-7,TGTGCCAGCAGCTCGGGGACAGGGAGCACCTACGAGCAGTACTTC,CASSSGTGSTYEQYF
TRBD1,TRBV15,NA,TRBJ2-1,TGTGCCACCAGCAACCGGGACAGGGTATTTGAGCAGTTCTTC,CATSNRDRVFEQFF
TRBD2,TRBV28,NA,TRBJ2-7,TGTGCCAGCAGTGGACTAGCGGGGGGGGACTCCTACGAGCAGTACTTC,CASSGLAGGDSYEQYF
TRBD2,TRBV6-6,NA,TRBJ2-5,TGTGCCAGCCGCTATACTAGCGGCCAAGAGACCCAGTACTTC,CASRYTSGQETQYF
NA,TRBV29-1,NA,TRBJ2-2,TGCAGCGTGACCCCCCTCCCGGGCACCGGGGAGCTGTTTTTT,CSVTPLPGTGELFF
NA,TRBV5-4,once,TRBJ2-5,TGTGCCAGCAGCTTCATCGGGGACCAAGAGACCCAGTACTTC,CASSFIGDQETQYF
TRBD1,TRBV6-2/TRBV6-3,NA,TRBJ1-3,TGTGCCAGCAGTCTCACCGGGACAGGGCGGCTCATGGATTTT,CASSLTGTGRLMDF
TRBD2,TRBV9,NA,TRBJ2-7,TGTGCCAGCAGCCCCACACTAGCGGGGGATTACGAGCAGTACTTC,CASSPTLAGDYEQYF
NA,TRBV2,NA,TRBJ2-7,TGTGCCAGCAGTAGCGCGCCCCGGGGAATCTACGAGCAGTACTTC,CASSSAPRGIYEQYF
TRBD1,TRBV3-1/TRBV3-2,NA,TRBJ1-2,TGTGCCAGCAGCCAAGCATCACAGGGGGGCGGCTATGGCTACACCTTC,CASSQASQGGGYGYTF
TRBD2,TRBV30,NA,TRBJ2-3,TGTGCCTGGAGTGCCGGGACTAGTACAGATACGCAGTATTTT,CAWSAGTSTDTQYF
TRBD1,TRBV7-9,NA,TRBJ1-1,TGTGCCAGCAGCCGATCCGACAGGGGCACTGAAGCTTTCTTT,CASSRSDRGTEAFF
TRBD2,TRBV19,once,TRBJ2-3,TGTGCCAGTTCTATCGGGGGGGCAGATACGCAGTATTTT,CASSIGGADTQYF
TRBD1,TRBV7-8,few,TRBJ1-2,TGTGCCAGCAGCCAGACAGGGGATGGCTACACCTTC,CASSQTGDGYTF
TRBD2,TRBV19,NA,TRBJ2-1,TGTGCCAGTAGTATTGCGGGAGGGAACAATGAGCAGTTCTTC,CASSIAGGNNEQFF
TRBD1,TRBV12-3/TRBV12-4,once,TRBJ2-7,TGTGCCAGCAGTCCTACGGACAGGGGGCCGCACTTC,CASSPTDRGPHF
TRBD1,TRBV2,NA,TRBJ2-7,TGTGCCAGCAGTTCCGACAGGGTTAAGGGCGAGCAGTACTTC,CASSSDRVKGEQYF
TRBD1,TRBV6-6,NA,TRBJ1-5,TGTGCCAGCACCCTTTTAGGGGGCAACCAGCCCCAGCATTTT,CASTLLGGNQPQHF